The table lists the clone carrying this T cell receptor (beta chain) with a count of one. Germline V CDR1 and CDR2: MNHEY, SVGAGI. V was cut by 4 bases and J by 1 base, with 7 bases left in between. The CDR3 covers 13 residues. The record originates from a study of blood T cell repertoires in COVID-19. The authors' processing: Estimates of nucleated cell counts were drawn from the amplification of reference gene primers. Clones were sequenced by immunoSEQ multiplex PCR, and TCRdb holds only the in-frame ones, with some missing. The V and J calls and clone size are taken from that table; D and trimming were inferred from the DNA. The sample contains about 68,000 clones, around nine tenths of which appear only once.

The sequenced sample was peripheral blood. The chain joins TRBV6-5 to TRBJ1-1, with D unresolved. This TCR was recovered from a human donor in a cohort sampled during active COVID-19. CDR3 loop: CASSSPGNTEAFF. The CDR3 DNA reads TGTGCCAGCAGTTCCCCGGGGAACACTGAAGCTTTCTTT.